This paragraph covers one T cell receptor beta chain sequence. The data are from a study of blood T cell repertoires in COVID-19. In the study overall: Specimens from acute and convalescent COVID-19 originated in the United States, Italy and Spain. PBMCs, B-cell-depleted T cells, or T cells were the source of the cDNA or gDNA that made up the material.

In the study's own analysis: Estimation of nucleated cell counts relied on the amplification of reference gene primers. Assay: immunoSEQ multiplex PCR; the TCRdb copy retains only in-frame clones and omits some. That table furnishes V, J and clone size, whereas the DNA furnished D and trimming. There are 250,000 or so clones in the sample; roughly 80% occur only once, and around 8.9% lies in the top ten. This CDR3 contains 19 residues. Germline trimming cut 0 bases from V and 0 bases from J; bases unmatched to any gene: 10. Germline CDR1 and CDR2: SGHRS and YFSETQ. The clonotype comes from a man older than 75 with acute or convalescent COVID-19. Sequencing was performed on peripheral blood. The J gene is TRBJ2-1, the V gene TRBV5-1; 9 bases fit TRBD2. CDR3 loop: CASSLASGRIVSSYNEQFF. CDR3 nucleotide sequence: TGCGCCAGCAGCTTGGCGAGCGGGAGGATCGTAAGCTCCTACAATGAGCAGTTCTTC.